This T cell receptor beta chain was captured in a study of blood T cell repertoires in COVID-19. Study summary: The United States, Italy and Spain supplied acute and convalescent COVID-19 samples. T cells, B-cell-depleted T cells, or PBMCs supplied cDNA or gDNA.

Authors' methods: It was from reference gene primer amplification that nucleated cell counts were estimated. This table comes from immunoSEQ multiplex PCR, and its TCRdb copy is limited to in-frame clones, with some not included. Clone size and V and J calls were adopted from that table, with D and trimming inferred from the DNA. Of 95,000 to 120,000 clones listed, roughly 84% were seen once; the top ten hold around 3.5%. The sequencing input was peripheral blood. The TCR sequence derives from a man between 35 and 55 years old with acute or convalescent COVID-19.

CDR3 DNA sequence: TGTGCCACCAGCAGAGATCTAACCCTCTACGAGCAGTACTTC. The encoded protein is CATSRDLTLYEQYF. The rearrangement links TRBV15 to TRBJ2-7; D gene ambiguous. CDR1 is LNHNV and CDR2 is YYDKDF in the germline V gene (reference sequence). The CDR3 extends over 14 amino acids. V was clipped by 0 bases and J by 3 bases, with 9 bases between them. Full variable domain (remainder filled in from reference TRBV15 and TRBJ2-7): DAMVIQNPRYQVTQFGKPVTLSCSQTLNHNVMYWYQQKSSQAPKLLFHYYDKDFNNEADTPDNFQSRRPNTSFCFLDIRSPGLGDTAMYLCATSRDLTLYEQYFGPGTRLTVT.